The clone carrying this T cell receptor beta chain was picked up many times. Time point in this sample: patch test 1, 2 weeks after DPC sensitization. Treatment noted: therapeutic diphenylcyclopropenone sensitization with weekly scalp DPC. These data are taken from a study of human T cells and chemical hapten exposure. Looking at the study overall: Largely, small differences in pooled library volume made per-sample TCR yields vary.

In TCRdb, the RACE reads were re-called with MiXCR into one record per CDR3 protein. The table lists about 100,000 distinct CDR3 sequences, roughly 10% of them singletons. CDR1 MGHRA and CDR2 YSYEKL come from the germline V gene. CDR3 length: 15 residues. V lost 4 bases, J lost 4 bases, and 13 bases lay in between. The sequence was collected from a man aged 40-49 years with alopecia areata. Some clones in this sample may be carry-over from other donors' samples. The chain recombines TRBV4-1 with TRBJ1-4; no definite D call. Sequencing was performed on whole blood, taken in connection with sensitization to the hapten diphenylcyclopropenone (DPC). In DNA, the CDR3 is TGCGCCAGCAGCCTGCTTCACGGACGTAATGAAAAACTGTTTTTT. Amino acids: CASSLLHGRNEKLFF.